A single sample is the source of the 31 T cell receptor beta chains below, sequenced in a study of Graves' ophthalmopathy and Graves' hyperthyroidism. For repertoire sequencing, the TCR beta CDR3 regions were amplified from RNA transcripts. In the first round, RT-PCR was carried out with HTBI primers, and a multiplex PCR formed the second round. TCRdb independently ran MiXCR on the multiplex PCR reads; one entry per CDR3 protein. In the table there are approximately 640,000 distinct CDR3 sequences, about 40% of which are singletons. Specimen: peripheral blood. These receptors were obtained from an adult man with Graves' ophthalmopathy.

With respect to this clonotype: A much larger clone differs by one base, so this may be a read error. The rearrangement uses TRBV20-1 and TRBJ1-6; TRBD1 aligns across 9 bases. Unmatched junction bases numbered 7, after V lost 5 bases and J lost 8 bases. The CDR3 totals 14 residues. The germline V gene encodes CDR1 DFQATT and CDR2 SNEGSKA (reference sequence). CDR3 sequence: CSAGPGQGYSPLHF. DNA for the CDR3: TGCAGTGCTGGCCCGGGACAGGGATATTCACCCCTCCACTTT.

This clonotype was detected many times. This rearrangement joins TRBV29-1 to TRBJ2-5, with D unclear. The V end was cut by 3 bases, the J end by 5 bases, with 10 bases between. This CDR3 has 12 residues. Germline V gene data show CDR1 as SQVTM and CDR2 as ANQGSEA. CDR3 sequence (DNA): TGCAGCGTTGAGCCCATGGGGGAGACCCAGTACTTC. Amino acid sequence: CSVEPMGETQYF.

This clonotype has at least ten counts. V usage is TRBV10-2 and J usage is TRBJ2-7, with unresolved D. Per the germline V gene, CDR1 is WSHSY and CDR2 is SAAADI. Trimming pared 2 bases from V and 3 bases from J, leaving 5 bases between. The length of the CDR3 is 12 residues. The CDR3 bases are TGCGCCAGCAGTGAGGAGGTCTACGAGCAGTACTTC. Protein sequence: CASSEEVYEQYF.

This chain joins TRBV20-1 and TRBJ1-5, with TRBD1 matching 10 bases. Germline CDR1 DFQATT, CDR2 SNEGSKA (reference sequence). This CDR3 is built from 12 residues. Trimming removed 4 bases from V and 11 bases from J; junction bases left unmatched: 5. The CDR3 is CSAIGTGETQHF. DNA for the CDR3: TGCAGTGCTATTGGGACAGGGGAGACCCAGCATTTT.

This clonotype showed up just a few times. The gene calls are TRBV7-9 and TRBJ1-4; TRBD1 is a possible D gene (6 bases). Trimming took 0 bases from V and 0 from J, leaving 17 bases between them. From germline, CDR1 is SEHNR and CDR2 FQNEAQ (reference sequence). CDR3 length: 19 amino acids. Here the CDR3 reads CASSLANRVFDTTNEKLFF. CDR3 coding DNA: TGTGCCAGCAGCTTAGCGAACAGGGTCTTTGACACAACTAATGAAAAACTGTTTTTT.

The count of this clonotype is one. A much larger clone lies one base from this, so it may be a read error. The V gene is TRBV5-1, the J gene TRBJ2-7; no definite D call. The CDR3 has 16 residues. Per germline, CDR1 SGHRS and CDR2 YFSETQ. The DNA of the CDR3 is TGCGCCAGCAGCTTGGTTTTAGAAACTATCTCCTTCGAGCAGTACTTC. Translation: CASSLVLETISFEQYF.

Only a few counts were recorded for this clonotype. A much larger clone sits a single nucleotide away, making a read error possible. The J gene is TRBJ1-2, the V gene TRBV9; D remains ambiguous. This CDR3 is built from 12 residues. The germline gives CDR1 SGDLS, CDR2 YYNGEE. In nucleotides, the CDR3 is TGTGCCAGCGGCGTAGGGCGCGGGGGCTACACCTTC. Encoded protein: CASGVGRGGYTF.

This chain links TRBV12-3 or TRBV12-4 with TRBJ2-7; perhaps TRBD2 as D (5 bases). V gave up 5 bases and J gave up 5 bases, with 13 bases separating them. This CDR3 is built from 13 residues. CDR3 region: CASSSNTGDEQYF. CDR3 coding DNA: TGTGCCAGCAGTAGTAACACCGGGGACGAGCAGTACTTC.

This clonotype was detected many times. V and J are TRBV7-9 and TRBJ2-5, with unresolved D. The germline V gene encodes CDR1 SEHNR and CDR2 FQNEAQ (reference sequence). V was clipped by 1 base and J by 5 bases, with 5 bases between them. The CDR3 is made up of 12 amino acids. The CDR3 sequence is CASSLGFETQYF. The CDR3 nucleotides are TGTGCCAGCAGCTTAGGATTTGAGACCCAGTACTTC.

In its sample, this clonotype was seen a few times. The rearrangement uses TRBV10-3 and TRBJ2-5; no reliable D call. The CDR3 spans 12 residues. CDR1 and CDR2 from the germline V gene are ENHRY and SYGVKD. Trimming cost V 10 bases and J 9 bases, with 18 bases left between them. The CDR3 loop reads CASSYSNQPQYF. As DNA, the CDR3 is TGTGCCAGCAGCTATAGCAATCAGCCCCAGTACTTC.

The V gene is TRBV25-1, the J gene TRBJ2-7, with TRBD2 matching over 9 bases. This CDR3 has 13 amino acids. V lost 11 bases to trimming and J lost 6 bases; unmatched junction nucleotides: 11. Germline-derived CDR1 and CDR2 are MGHDK and SYGVNS. The CDR3 sequence: CAWTRGGRAEQYF. The CDR3 nucleotides read TGTGCCTGGACCAGGGGCGGGAGGGCCGAGCAGTACTTC.

This chain links TRBV20-1 with TRBJ2-5; no definite D call. Looked up from germline, CDR1 is DFQATT and CDR2 is SNEGSKA (reference sequence). The CDR3 covers 12 residues. The V end lost 3 bases, the J end lost 4 bases, and 9 bases lay between the germline ends. CDR3 sequence reads: CSASDELETQYF. CDR3 DNA sequence: TGCAGTGCTAGTGATGAACTAGAGACCCAGTACTTC.

This clonotype was picked up many times. CDR3 nucleotides: TGTGCCAGCAGACCGGGACTAGGGATCCAAGAGACCCAGTACTTC. Protein product: CASRPGLGIQETQYF. V and J are TRBV2 and TRBJ2-5; 8 bases map to TRBD2. CDR1 is SNHLY and CDR2 is FYNNEI in the germline V gene. The CDR3 is 15 residues long. The V gene end was trimmed by 6 bases and the J gene end by 1 base; junction bases not matched to a gene: 7. Based on the CDR3 plus reference TRBV2 and TRBJ2-5, the full variable domain is EPEVTQTPSHQVTQMGQEVILRCVPISNHLYFYWYRQILGQKVEFLVSFYNNEISEKSEIFDDQFSVERPDGSNFTLKIRSTKLEDSAMYFCASRPGLGIQETQYFGPGTRLLVL.

In this sample, this clonotype turned up a few times. The CDR3 protein is CASSQVGAFYYGYTF. The DNA for the CDR3 is TGTGCCAGCAGCCAAGTGGGGGCCTTCTACTATGGCTACACCTTC. V and J are TRBV7-9 and TRBJ1-2; D perhaps matches TRBD1 (6 bases). The V gene's germline CDR1 is SEHNR and CDR2 FQNEAQ (reference sequence). This CDR3 is 15 amino acids long. Deletions cut 5 bases from V and 3 bases from J, with 16 bases between.

This clonotype occurred a few times. V is TRBV18 and J is TRBJ2-5, with unresolved D. V lost 0 bases and J 0 bases, leaving 5 bases between the germline ends. This CDR3 has 14 amino acids. Germline lookup yields CDR1 KGHSH and CDR2 LQKENI. CDR3 amino acids: CASSPPSYQETQYF. The CDR3 DNA follows: TGTGCCAGCTCACCACCCAGTTACCAAGAGACCCAGTACTTC.

This clonotype has at least ten counts. This sequence joins TRBV11-2 and TRBJ2-5; possible D gene TRBD2, 5 bases. The germline CDR1 and CDR2 sequences are SGHAT and FQNNGV. With 3 bases removed from V and 5 bases from J, the gap between germline ends came to 7 bases. This CDR3 contains 12 residues. The CDR3 bases are TGTGCCAGCAGCTTTGGGAGCGAGACCCAGTACTTC. Its protein is CASSFGSETQYF.

The rearrangement joins TRBV15 to TRBJ1-1, with TRBD1 matching 9 bases. With V trimmed by 2 bases and J by 6 bases, 10 bases remained unmatched. This CDR3 is 16 amino acids long. CDR1 LNHNV and CDR2 YYDKDF come from the germline V gene (reference sequence). CDR3: CATSRKRTGVGAEAFF. CDR3 DNA sequence: TGTGCCACCAGCAGAAAGAGGACAGGGGTCGGCGCTGAAGCTTTCTTT. Variable domain in full (rest from reference TRBV15 and TRBJ1-1): DAMVIQNPRYQVTQFGKPVTLSCSQTLNHNVMYWYQQKSSQAPKLLFHYYDKDFNNEADTPDNFQSRRPNTSFCFLDIRSPGLGDTAMYLCATSRKRTGVGAEAFFGQGTRLTVV.

With regard to this clonotype: Possible read error: a much larger clone is one base away. This chain joins TRBV4-2 and TRBJ1-6; D is uncertain. CDR1 and CDR2 from the germline V gene are LGHNA and YNFKEQ. This CDR3 is built from 13 residues. CDR3 residues: CASSQDLQSLLHF. The CDR3 nucleotides read TGTGCCAGCAGCCAAGATCTTCAATCACTCCTCCACTTT.

J is TRBJ1-2 and V is TRBV4-1; 9 bases fit TRBD1. Germline V gene sequence: CDR1 MGHRA, CDR2 YSYEKL. Trimming at V came to 4 bases and at J to 7 bases, leaving 7 bases not matched to a gene. The CDR3 totals 14 residues. This CDR3 is CASSPGQGSSGYTF. In DNA, the CDR3 is TGCGCCAGCAGCCCAGGACAGGGGAGCTCTGGCTACACCTTC.

This clonotype was counted ten times or more. The genes are TRBV7-2 and TRBJ1-2, with unresolved D. This CDR3 contains 15 residues. V lost 1 base, J lost 4 bases, and 13 bases lay in between. The germline gives CDR1 SGHTA, CDR2 FQGNSA. CDR3 protein: CASSLDPEITYGYTF. CDR3 nucleotides: TGTGCCAGCAGCTTAGATCCGGAGATAACCTATGGCTACACCTTC.

The table lists this clonotype with many counts. This chain links TRBV7-8 with TRBJ1-6; TRBD1 might be the D (5 bases). V was shortened by 5 bases and J by 9 bases, with 14 bases between the two germline ends. Germline V gives CDR1 SGHVS, CDR2 FQNEAQ. The CDR3 runs 14 residues. CDR3 protein: CASSGQLYGSPLHF. The CDR3 region has the DNA TGTGCCAGCAGCGGACAACTCTATGGTTCACCCCTCCACTTT.

A word on this clonotype: A read error may account for a junction end that differs from germline. This rearrangement joins TRBV25-1 to TRBJ1-1; the D gene is possibly TRBD1 (5 bases). CDR1 and CDR2 (germline): MGHDK, SYGVNS. CDR3 length: 15 amino acids. CDR3 residues: CACSATDRLNTEAFF. In nucleotides, the CDR3 is TGTGCCTGCAGTGCGACAGACCGTCTAAACACTGAAGCTTTCTTT.

As regards this clonotype: One end of the junction varies from germline; a read error may be responsible. V is TRBV5-1 and J is TRBJ1-1; D is possibly TRBD1 (6 bases). This CDR3 is built from 15 residues. Per germline, CDR1 SGHRS and CDR2 YFSETQ. CDR3 sequence (DNA): TGCGCCAACAGCAGAGGCAGGGGCGAGAACACTGAAGCTTTCTTT. Its protein product is CANSRGRGENTEAFF.

This clonotype was counted between two and nine times. This chain connects TRBV20-1 to TRBJ2-2; D is undetermined. CDR3 length equals 13 residues. Germline lookup yields CDR1 DFQATT and CDR2 SNEGSKA (reference sequence). Trimming removed 3 bases at V and 3 bases at J, with 8 bases between. CDR3: CSASRWDTGELFF. Here the CDR3 DNA reads TGCAGTGCTAGTAGGTGGGACACCGGGGAGCTGTTTTTT.

V and J are TRBV4-2 and TRBJ2-7; possible D gene TRBD2, 5 bases. The V end lost 1 base, the J end lost 6 bases, and 10 bases lay between the germline ends. CDR1 is LGHNA and CDR2 is YNFKEQ in the germline V gene. This CDR3 has 13 residues. This CDR3 is CASSQVRESEQYF. CDR3 DNA sequence: TGTGCCAGCAGCCAAGTTAGGGAGAGCGAGCAGTACTTC.

V usage is TRBV13 and J usage is TRBJ1-2; D is uncertain. The germline V gene encodes CDR1 PRHDT and CDR2 FYEKMQ (reference sequence). The CDR3 extends over 12 amino acids. V was clipped by 6 bases and J by 10 bases, with 15 bases between them. CDR3 sequence: CASSDVGGNYTF. In nucleotides, the CDR3 is TGTGCCAGCAGTGATGTGGGAGGCAACTACACCTTC.

The chain couples TRBV18 to TRBJ1-4; D unresolved. CDR3 length equals 13 residues. V was clipped by 10 bases and J by 4 bases, with 13 bases between them. Germline V gene data show CDR1 as KGHSH and CDR2 as LQKENI. CDR3 DNA sequence: TGTGCCACCAAACCGACGGATAATGAAAAACTGTTTTTT. It specifies CATKPTDNEKLFF. The full variable domain, completed using reference TRBV18 and TRBJ1-4, is NAGVMQNPRHLVRRRGQEARLRCSPMKGHSHVYWYRQLPEEGLKFMVYLQKENIIDESGMPKERFSAEFPKEGPSILRIQQVVRGDSAAYFCATKPTDNEKLFFGSGTQLSVL.

This clonotype was counted at least ten times. The rearrangement links TRBV27 to TRBJ1-1, with TRBD1 identical over 9 bases. The CDR3 runs 12 residues. After removal of 9 bases from V and 3 bases from J, the junction contained 2 bases not matched to a gene. Germline V gene sequence: CDR1 MNHEY, CDR2 SMNVEV (reference sequence). The CDR3 nucleotides read TGTGCCAGTAGGACAGGGGACACTGAAGCTTTCTTT. It encodes CASRTGDTEAFF.

This clonotype was picked up many times. The chain combines TRBV9 with TRBJ1-6, with D perhaps matching TRBD1 (6 bases). The germline CDR1 and CDR2 sequences are SGDLS and YYNGEE. CDR3 length: 16 residues. Deletions cut 4 bases from V and 0 bases from J, with 11 bases between. The CDR3 region is CASSPTGSSYNSPLHF. CDR3 DNA: TGTGCCAGCAGCCCCACAGGGAGCTCCTATAATTCACCCCTCCACTTT.

A remark on this clonotype: No conserved phenylalanine or tryptophan ends this CDR3, so it is likely a read error. The CDR3 region is CASSLQGADTEAFL. CDR3 sequence (DNA): TGTGCCAGCAGTTTACAGGGGGCGGACACTGAAGCTTTCCTT. The chain couples TRBV11-1 to TRBJ1-1; TRBD1 aligns across 9 bases. The CDR3 is 14 residues long. Germline loops: CDR1 SGHAT, CDR2 FQDESV (reference sequence). With 6 bases clipped from V and 3 bases from J, the junction kept 5 bases outside the gene matches.

This clonotype appeared a few times. The chain carries TRBV2 and TRBJ1-3, with D perhaps TRBD1 (5 bases). The CDR3 extends over 15 amino acids. Germline V CDR1 and CDR2: SNHLY, FYNNEI. The V and J ends lost 2 bases and 0 bases respectively, with 8 bases between them. The CDR3, as DNA: TGTGCCAGCAGTGAACAGGGCAACTCTGGAAACACCATATATTTT. Its translation is CASSEQGNSGNTIYF.